This is a list of T cell receptor beta chains from one sample in a study of CD8+CD57+ T cells in acquired aplastic anemia. TCRdb recomputed calls from the reads with MiXCR, one row per CDR3 protein. The sample carries under 500,000 distinct CDR3 sequences, around 32% recorded once. The sample was sorted CD4+, CD8+, or CD8+CD57+ T cells (not recorded which) from PBMCs. The receptors come from a human donor with aplastic anemia. Both conserved end residues are part of each CDR3. Each record gives: J gene, clone size, V gene, D gene, CDR3 DNA, CDR3 protein. A D gene is named only where the DNA matches it firmly. Only some rows state a clone size, as once, few, many or a class for expanded clones.

TRBJ2-7	.	TRBV7-2	.	TGTGCCAGCAGCTTAATGGGGATCGTCTCCTACGAGCAGTACTTC	CASSLMGIVSYEQYF
TRBJ1-6	once	TRBV2	TRBD1	TGTGCCAGCAGAAGGGACAGGGGTAATTCACCCCTCCACTTT	CASRRDRGNSPLHF
TRBJ1-3	few	TRBV11-1	TRBD1	TGTGCCAGCAGCTTATTCCATGGGACAGTCAGCTCTGGAAACACCATATATTTT	CASSLFHGTVSSGNTIYF
TRBJ1-5	.	TRBV7-8	.	TGTGCCAGCAGCTTGACGGGGGTTCAGCCCCAGCATTTT	CASSLTGVQPQHF
TRBJ2-1	.	TRBV25-1	.	TGTGCCAGCCAAGCAGGGGACACACCTCAGGAGCAGTTCTTC	CASQAGDTPQEQFF
TRBJ2-1	few	TRBV19	.	TGTGCCAGTAGTATAGAAGGTCGGGGCGGGACGATTTACAATGAGCAGTTCTTC	CASSIEGRGGTIYNEQFF
TRBJ1-1	.	TRBV6-5	TRBD1	TGTGCCAGCAGTTCCTCTACAGGGGTCACTGAAGCTTTCTTT	CASSSSTGVTEAFF
TRBJ1-2	many	TRBV19	.	TGTGCCAGTAAGGCAGGGAATGGCTACACCTTC	CASKAGNGYTF
TRBJ1-2	many	TRBV25-1	.	TGTGCCAGCAGTGAACGTCAAAGGCGAGTCGCGACCCGTTTCTATGGCTACACCTTC	CASSERQRRVATRFYGYTF
TRBJ2-7	.	TRBV29-1	.	TGCAGCGCCGAAGGTCCGGGTCAAACCTACGAGCAGTACTTC	CSAEGPGQTYEQYF
TRBJ2-3	many	TRBV7-9	.	TGTGCCAGCAGCGCTTCTATCACAGATACGCAGTATTTT	CASSASITDTQYF
TRBJ1-6	many	TRBV20-1	.	TGCAGTGCTCGAGTTCTCCGGCCTAATTCACCCCTCCACTTT	CSARVLRPNSPLHF
TRBJ1-2	few	TRBV25-1	.	TGTGCTATCCTGGACAGAGCTAACTATGGCTACACCTTC	CAILDRANYGYTF
TRBJ2-6	few	TRBV5-1	.	TGCGCCAGCAGCTTGGCTGGCTCTGGGGCCAACGTCCTGACTTTC	CASSLAGSGANVLTF
TRBJ1-3	.	TRBV6-1	.	TGTGCCAGCAGTGATGTATTTCTTGGGACTTACAATGCCGGAAACACCATATATTTT	CASSDVFLGTYNAGNTIYF
TRBJ1-5	many	TRBV6-5	.	TGTGCCAGCAGTTACGCAGGGGAGAGTCAGCCCCAGCATTTT	CASSYAGESQPQHF
TRBJ2-1	.	TRBV19	.	TGTGCCAGTAGGGTGGGGGACAACAATGAGCAGTTCTTC	CASRVGDNNEQFF
TRBJ2-7	many	TRBV25-1	TRBD1	TGTGCCAGCACGGGACAGGGGGCCAACGAGCAGTACTTC	CASTGQGANEQYF
TRBJ1-5	.	TRBV12-3/TRBV12-4	.	TGTGCCAGCAGTGGGGGACACGGTAGCAATCAGCCCCAGCATTTT	CASSGGHGSNQPQHF
TRBJ1-6	.	TRBV2	.	TGTGCCAGCAGTGAAACCGGGGTAACTTCACCCCTCCACTTT	CASSETGVTSPLHF
TRBJ2-3	.	TRBV20-1	TRBD2	TGCAGTGCTATTAGCGGGAGAGGCCCAGATACGCAGTATTTT	CSAISGRGPDTQYF
TRBJ2-3	.	TRBV25-1	TRBD2	TGTGCCAGCAGACAACTAGCGGGGGGAACAGATACGCAGTATTTT	CASRQLAGGTDTQYF
TRBJ1-5	many	TRBV2	TRBD1	TGTGCCAGCAGTTTCGGCCTACAGGGGGGCAATCAGCCCCAGCATTTT	CASSFGLQGGNQPQHF
TRBJ1-1	few	TRBV10-3	.	TGTGCCAGCAGCCCCATCAGGGGGAACACTGAAGCTTTCTTT	CASSPIRGNTEAFF
TRBJ1-2	few	TRBV5-4	.	TGTGCCAGCAGAACCGGGACAAACGTTGGCTACACCTTC	CASRTGTNVGYTF
TRBJ1-2	few	TRBV2	.	TGTGCCAGCAGTCCCAACTGGGTAATTAACTATGGCTACACCTTC	CASSPNWVINYGYTF
TRBJ2-7	few	TRBV3-1	TRBD1	TGTGCCAGCATCACAGGGGGAGAGGGCTACGAGCAGTACTTC	CASITGGEGYEQYF
TRBJ2-7	few	TRBV4-3	.	TGCGCCAGCAGCCGCCCGGCGGGACAGCGGACCTACGAGCAGTACTTC	CASSRPAGQRTYEQYF
TRBJ1-2	.	TRBV29-1	.	TGCAGCGTTGGGACAGTCTATGGCTACACCTTC	CSVGTVYGYTF
TRBJ1-5	.	TRBV15	.	TGTGCCACCAGTCGTCACAGGGACGATCAGCCCCAGCATTTT	CATSRHRDDQPQHF
TRBJ2-7	many	TRBV2	TRBD1	TGTGCCAGCAGCGAGCGGGGACAGGGGGCTTTGTACGAGCAGTACTTC	CASSERGQGALYEQYF
TRBJ1-4	.	TRBV6-1	TRBD1	TGTGCCAGCAGTAGGACAGGGCTGGGGGAAAAACTGTTTTTT	CASSRTGLGEKLFF
TRBJ2-7	many	TRBV11-2	.	TGTGCCAGCTCTACACGGGGCTACGAGCAGTACTTC	CASSTRGYEQYF
TRBJ1-2	.	TRBV19	TRBD1	TGTGCCAGTAGTAACACAGGGGGCGGATTCTATGGCTACACCTTC	CASSNTGGGFYGYTF
TRBJ2-3	many	TRBV29-1	.	TGCAGCGTTGATTCGACGACAAGCACAGATACGCAGTATTTT	CSVDSTTSTDTQYF
TRBJ1-6	few	TRBV4-2	.	TGTGCCAGCAGCCCTACAGGAGTCTCCTATAATTCACCCCTCCACTTT	CASSPTGVSYNSPLHF
TRBJ2-7	many	TRBV7-2	.	TGTGCCAGCAGCTCGGGGGCTAATCGGGAGCAGTACTTC	CASSSGANREQYF
TRBJ2-7	many	TRBV7-9	.	TGTGCCAGCAGCTTAGCCGGCAATACCTACGAGCAGTACTTC	CASSLAGNTYEQYF
TRBJ2-1	.	TRBV5-6	.	TGTGCCAGCAGCTTGAAGTTGGTACGCATGAGCTCCTACAATGAGCAGTTCTTC	CASSLKLVRMSSYNEQFF
TRBJ2-7	.	TRBV2	TRBD2	TGTGCCAGCAGTGTTAGCGGGGCTTACGAGCAGTACTTC	CASSVSGAYEQYF
TRBJ2-6	.	TRBV19	.	TGTGCCAGTAGTATAGGGACAACTGGGACCAACGTCCTGACTTTC	CASSIGTTGTNVLTF
TRBJ2-7	many	TRBV10-3	TRBD1	TGTGCCATCATGAAGGGACAGGGCCGCTTCTACGAGCAGTACTTC	CAIMKGQGRFYEQYF
TRBJ1-5	few	TRBV20-1	.	TGCAGTGCTACCTCCTGGGGTAGCGTCAGGGCTAGCAATCAGCCCCAGCATTTT	CSATSWGSVRASNQPQHF
TRBJ1-5	many	TRBV9	.	TGTGCCAGCAGCGTAGCCGGGAACAATCAGCCCCAGCATTTT	CASSVAGNNQPQHF
TRBJ1-4	.	TRBV4-2	.	TGTGCCAGCAGGGTGGGTGTAACTAATGAAAAACTGTTTTTT	CASRVGVTNEKLFF